This TCR beta chain comes out of a study of shared clonotypes between healthy human individuals (dated by TCRdb to 2020 to 2022). For the study in its entirety: A couple of women and three men aged 18 to 49 years were included in the cohort. Blood TCR repertoires of five healthy adults were deeply sequenced to estimate repertoire size and the extent of clonotype sharing between individuals. Per donor, three plates each were used for CD4 naive and CD4 memory, two for CD8 naive, and one for CD8 memory. To increase sequencing depth and limit assay-specific biases, TCR repertoire library preparation and sequencing were carried out by different laboratories using diverse techniques. Between about 0.8 and 8.9 billion PBMCs per donor were obtained by leukapheresis.

Using the deep immunoSEQ assay, multiplex PCR amplified TCR CDR3 regions from genomic DNA. Genomic DNA extracted from each cell subset was distributed evenly over all wells of several immunoSEQ 96-well plates, and each plate served as one replicate. For sorted subsets, 150 to 250 ng genomic DNA, equal to 30,000 to 35,000 T cell genomes, was loaded into each replicate PCR. The purified libraries were quantified using a Qubit 3.0 fluorometer, sized with a Bioanalyzer 2100, and then quantified again using the KAPA Library Quantification kit. Each immunoSEQ 96-well plate was sequenced on its own single-read 150-cycle Illumina NextSeq 550 flow cell. The paper's data handling went like this. The immunoSEQ output contained only junctional sequences without quality scores, so filtering could not match that applied to full-length reads. Sequences were annotated with PyIR, a Python wrapper for IgBLAST v1.9, using IMGT germline references to assign V/J genes and CDR3. Any read was removed if the V/J assignment was weak (E-value above 1e-6), the CDR3 was missing, or the read contained stop codons, out-of-frame junctions, or ambiguous translated residues. V3J clonotypes were defined as sequences sharing the same inferred V gene, J gene, and CDR3 amino acid sequence. Percentage overlap between repertoires was computed as shared unique clonotypes divided by the size of the smaller repertoire. RTK rarefaction, the Chao1 estimator, and Recon v2.1 estimates of unobserved clonotypes were used to assess repertoire richness. OLGA was used to compute generation probabilities for all TCRbeta clonotypes that the gDNA method yielded from four donors. In its TCRdb copy, this immuneACCESS table keeps in-frame sequences only and misses some clones. Where compared with another copy, unresolved V genes explain less than half of these, and the others have no known cause. V and J calls and clone size follow that table, whereas D and trimming were derived from the DNA. Within this sample are some 2,400,000 clones, with roughly 95% of them counted one time only. Of the sample, 0.1% to 0.15% falls within the top ten clones.

The germline V gene provides CDR1 SGHRS and CDR2 YFSETQ. The CDR3 covers 12 residues, taking in both the cysteine and the phenylalanine. CDR3 DNA only is kept here, 36 bases in frame from base 1. V loses 3 bases at its end and J loses 6 bases; junction bases beyond the gene matches: 3. The investigation overall reported the following: Naive subsets generally had larger estimated clonotype richness than memory subsets. Pairwise subsampling indicated that sequencing depth was expected to affect the degree of clonotype sharing among donors. Compared with non-shared clonotypes, clonotypes shared by all four sorted-subset donors had higher generation probabilities. Incomplete sequencing was indicated by rarefaction of sorted-subset datasets, despite the large sequencing depth. Because the study included only a small number of donors, the genetic and exposure-history diversity represented was limited. Sampling was restricted to blood, and TCR repertoires in tissue are likely to differ from TCR repertoires in blood. Roughly 5.2% of naive CD4, roughly 3.6% of naive CD8, approximately 2% of memory CD4, and approximately 0.4% of memory CD8 clonotypes were shared across several donors.

To note about this clone: Its binding antigen is unknown. No much larger clone exists at a distance of one base, and base qualities are not known. The sample contains more than one DNA sequence encoding this CDR3.

The donors were healthy, HIV-negative adults with no recently reported acute infections or vaccinations. Only Caucasian adults living in Nashville, Tennessee, USA were represented among the donors. CD4+ T cells were enriched by magnetic negative selection, after which naive cells were positively selected on CD45RA and the negative fraction was taken as the memory subset. After blood collection by leukapheresis, PBMCs were isolated using Ficoll-Histopaque density gradient centrifugation and then cryopreserved in the vapor phase of liquid nitrogen. Analytical flow cytometry was used to check the purity and quantity of every magnetically sorted T cell population. Genomic DNA was isolated from each sorted fraction and quantified by UV absorbance on a Nanodrop 2000c.

The sequencing sample was made of naive CD4+ T cells sorted from blood. The label giving this sample's cell subset or site can be read as: CD45RA+ positively selected. The source is a man aged 18 to 29 in good health. The chain is made from TRBV5-1 and TRBJ2-7; TRBD1 aligns with 7 central bases. The CDR3 has the sequence CASSSTGIEQYF. The nucleotide sequence is TGCGCCAGCAGCTCGACAGGGATCGAGCAGTACTTC.